A single sample is the source of the 20 T cell receptor beta chains below, sequenced in a study of OX40 agonist ivuxolimab in advanced cancers. Only in-frame clones appear in the TCRdb table, and some are missing; sequencing was by immunoSEQ multiplex PCR. The table lists approximately 17,000 clones, 82% of them singletons. Sequenced material: CD4+ or CD8+ T cells sorted from blood, taken in a trial of the OX40 agonist ivuxolimab. These receptors all come from an adult with an advanced solid tumor such as melanoma, head and neck, liver or kidney cancer.

The CDR3, as DNA: TGCGCCAGCAGTGGGGGCCAACTAGCGGGCTACGAGCAGTACTTC. It codes for CASSGGQLAGYEQYF. The rearrangement links TRBV10-1 to TRBJ2-7; 9 nucleotides match TRBD2. Germline CDR1 WNHNN, CDR2 SYGVQD (reference sequence). The CDR3 sequence is 15 residues long. V trimming: 4 bases; J trimming: 3 bases; junction bases outside the gene matches: 7.

This chain joins TRBV28 and TRBJ1-5; maybe TRBD1 (5 bases). Trimming left V 4 bases short and J 2 bases short, with 18 bases between. The CDR3 is 17 residues long. Germline V gives CDR1 MDHEN, CDR2 SYDVKM. The chain's CDR3 is CASSSYPQGVGNQPQHF. DNA for the CDR3: TGTGCCAGCAGTTCTTACCCGCAGGGAGTAGGCAATCAGCCCCAGCATTTT.

The chain links TRBV11-2 to TRBJ2-3; no reliable D call. Germline V gene data show CDR1 as SGHAT and CDR2 as FQNNGV. This CDR3 has 13 amino acids. V was pared by 5 bases and J by 3 bases, with 9 bases between. The chain's CDR3 is CASSPPWTDTQYF. CDR3 nucleotide sequence: TGTGCCAGCAGCCCCCCTTGGACAGATACGCAGTATTTT.

This chain uses TRBV18 with TRBJ2-3; D gene unclear. Germline lookup yields CDR1 KGHSH and CDR2 LQKENI. This CDR3 is 14 amino acids long. V was trimmed by 6 bases and J by 0 bases, leaving 10 bases between them. The CDR3 region has the DNA TGTGCCAGCTCCCCGACCCAAAGCACAGATACGCAGTATTTT. It translates to CASSPTQSTDTQYF.

The chain employs TRBV28 and TRBJ2-5; TRBD2 matches 9 bases. The length of the CDR3 is 15 residues. With V trimmed by 5 bases and J by 5 bases, 9 bases remained unmatched. Germline V gives CDR1 MDHEN, CDR2 SYDVKM. CDR3 DNA sequence: TGTGCCAGCAGTCCCTCGGGACTAGCAGGGGAGACCCAGTACTTC. The encoded protein is CASSPSGLAGETQYF.

The chain joins TRBV6-6 to TRBJ2-2; unclear D gene. Germline V gives CDR1 MNHNY, CDR2 SVGAGI (reference sequence). Trimming removed 5 bases at V and 8 bases at J, with 9 bases between. The CDR3 is 12 residues long. The CDR3 here is CASSPLMGELFF. CDR3 nucleotide sequence: TGTGCCAGCAGTCCACTCATGGGGGAGCTGTTTTTT.

This sequence joins TRBV7-2 and TRBJ1-5, with 7 bases identical to TRBD1. The CDR3 spans 15 residues. The V gene's germline CDR1 is SGHTA and CDR2 FQGNSA. V lost 5 bases, J lost 0 bases, and 4 bases stayed unmatched. The CDR3, as DNA: TGTGCCAGCAGCACAGGGGCAGGTAGCAATCAGCCCCAGCATTTT. Encoded protein: CASSTGAGSNQPQHF.

The chain uses TRBV7-8 and TRBJ2-1, with 9 bases aligning to TRBD2. V was pared by 3 bases and J by 7 bases, with 10 bases of the junction left unmatched. The CDR3 runs 16 residues. Germline lookup yields CDR1 SGHVS and CDR2 FQNEAQ. CDR3 in DNA: TGTGCCAGCAGCTTGCTAGCGGGAAGGGTCGGGAATGAGCAGTTCTTC. It codes for CASSLLAGRVGNEQFF.

This clone has only a few counts. The rearrangement uses TRBV7-9 and TRBJ1-4, with D perhaps matching TRBD1 (5 bases). Germline V gives CDR1 SEHNR, CDR2 FQNEAQ (reference sequence). V lost 8 bases and J lost 7, with 14 bases in between. The CDR3 runs to 13 residues. Here the CDR3 reads CASGHEVGEKLFF. The CDR3 nucleotides are TGTGCCAGCGGACACGAAGTAGGTGAAAAACTGTTTTTT.

CDR3 bases: TGTGCCAGCAGCTTAGTCGGACAGGGGGGAGAGACCCAGTACTTC. Protein product: CASSLVGQGGETQYF. The chain employs TRBV7-8 and TRBJ2-5, with 10 bases identical to TRBD1. Germline trimming cut 1 base from V and 4 bases from J; bases unmatched to any gene: 3. There are 15 residues in the CDR3. CDR1 and CDR2 from the germline V gene are SGHVS and FQNEAQ.

The chain carries TRBV5-5 and TRBJ1-3, with unresolved D. Trimming took off 5 bases at V and 0 bases at J, with 18 bases between the two ends. From germline, CDR1 is SGHKS and CDR2 YYEKEE (reference sequence). CDR3 size: 17 residues. Here the CDR3 DNA reads TGTGCCAGCAGTTTCCGGGCCGACGCCATCTCTGGAAACACCATATATTTT. It specifies CASSFRADAISGNTIYF. Based on the CDR3 plus reference TRBV5-5 and TRBJ1-3, the full variable domain is DAGVTQSPTHLIKTRGQQVTLRCSPISGHKSVSWYQQVLGQGPQFIFQYYEKEERGRGNFPDRFSARQFPNYSSELNVNALLLGDSALYLCASSFRADAISGNTIYFGEGSWLTVV.

This rearrangement joins TRBV9 to TRBJ2-3, with TRBD1 matching 7 bases. The length of the CDR3 is 17 residues. The germline V gene has CDR1 SGDLS and CDR2 YYNGEE. With V trimmed by 0 bases and J by 4 bases, 11 bases remained unmatched. This CDR3 is CASSVGMTGTVADTQYF. CDR3 coding DNA: TGTGCCAGCAGCGTAGGGATGACAGGGACCGTCGCAGATACGCAGTATTTT.

This chain joins TRBV10-3 and TRBJ1-1, with 9 positions matching TRBD1. Germline-derived CDR1 and CDR2 are ENHRY and SYGVKD. V lost 3 bases to trimming and J lost 5 bases; unmatched junction nucleotides: 4. The CDR3 loop spans 14 amino acids. The CDR3 here is CAISDDRGKTEAFF. For the CDR3, the DNA is TGTGCCATCAGTGATGACAGGGGGAAGACTGAAGCTTTCTTT.

The chain joins TRBV21-1 to TRBJ2-1; TRBD2 was called by the table and not checked on the DNA. TRBV21-1 is designated a pseudogene. The CDR3 totals 14 residues. CDR3 sequence reads: CASSRRPVYNEQFF. The CDR3 nucleotides read TGTGCCAGCAGCAGGAGACCAGTCTACAATGAGCAGTTCTTC.

This chain joins TRBV2 and TRBJ2-2; no reliable D call. CDR3 length: 13 residues. The germline V gene encodes CDR1 SNHLY and CDR2 FYNNEI. The V end lost 4 bases, the J end lost 5 bases, and 8 bases lay between the germline ends. The CDR3 region is CASSGETTGELFF. For the CDR3, the DNA is TGTGCCAGCAGTGGAGAAACAACCGGGGAGCTGTTTTTT.

The chain links TRBV5-1 to TRBJ2-7, with TRBD2 identical over 11 bases. V lost 3 bases, J lost 3 bases, and 2 bases stayed unmatched. Germline V gives CDR1 SGHRS, CDR2 YFSETQ. This CDR3 is built from 14 residues. The CDR3: CASSSSGRHYEQYF. CDR3 bases: TGCGCCAGCAGCTCTAGCGGGAGGCACTACGAGCAGTACTTC.

This clone was seen only a few times. CDR3: CSVEDESGTDTQYF. CDR3 nucleotide sequence: TGCAGCGTTGAAGATGAGAGCGGCACAGATACGCAGTATTTT. The rearrangement uses TRBV29-1 and TRBJ2-3; D is uncertain. The CDR3 sequence is 14 residues long. The V gene's germline CDR1 is SQVTM and CDR2 ANQGSEA. Trimming cost V 0 bases and J 1 base, with 8 bases left between them.

This chain joins TRBV7-3 and TRBJ2-1; 11 bases line up with TRBD2. The junction had 13 bases not matched to a gene; V was cut back by 5 bases and J by 4 bases. The CDR3 covers 18 residues. From germline, CDR1 is SGHTA and CDR2 FQGTGA. The DNA of the CDR3 is TGTGCCAGCAGCCCTAACCAGCGGGGACTAGCGGTGTACAATGAGCAGTTCTTC. Residues: CASSPNQRGLAVYNEQFF.

This chain joins TRBV2 and TRBJ2-5, with TRBD2 as a possible D gene (5 bases). The germline V and J ends were trimmed by 7 bases and 5 bases, with 17 bases remaining between them. Germline assignment: CDR1 SNHLY and CDR2 FYNNEI. The CDR3 is made up of 14 amino acids. The DNA for the CDR3 is TGTGCCAGCAACCCCCCGGGGTCCTACGAGACCCAGTACTTC. Amino acid sequence: CASNPPGSYETQYF.

This clone was seen more than once but under ten times. The chain recombines TRBV28 with TRBJ1-1; no clear D gene. Deletions cut 6 bases from V and 1 base from J, with 12 bases between. Germline V gene lookup returns CDR1 MDHEN and CDR2 SYDVKM. There are 14 residues in the CDR3. CDR3 sequence reads: CASRPGPSNTEAFF. Written as DNA, the CDR3 is TGTGCCAGCAGACCCGGGCCTTCGAACACTGAAGCTTTCTTT.